A selection of T cell receptor beta chains follows, all from one sample in a study of T cell responses to AZD1222 COVID-19 vaccine. Repertoires were generated with immunoSEQ multiplex PCR, while TCRdb's copy carries only in-frame clones and drops some. The sample carries some 100,000 clones, around 89% recorded once. The specimen comprised peripheral blood, sampled 28 days after the second AZD1222 dose. The receptor set was obtained from an adult who received the AZD1222 COVID-19 vaccine. The CDR3 runs from the conserved cysteine through the conserved F or W. D genes are given only for firm matches. The size entry is marked missing in some rows and otherwise reads once, few, many or a size class.

j_call,v_call,d_call,clone_size,cdr3_nt,cdr3_aa
TRBJ1-2,TRBV9,TRBD1,NA,TGTGCCAGCAGCGTAGGGCAGGGGGCTTGGAATGGCTACACCTTC,CASSVGQGAWNGYTF
TRBJ2-7,TRBV11-2,NA,NA,TGTGCCAGCAGCCCCTACGGGGGAACCTACGAGCAGTACTTC,CASSPYGGTYEQYF
TRBJ2-1,TRBV4-2,TRBD2,few,TGTGCCAGCAGGTCCGCCGGGACTAGCGTGGGCTATGAGCAGTTCTTC,CASRSAGTSVGYEQFF
TRBJ2-7,TRBV19,NA,NA,TGTGCCAGTGGAGGCGGCAGGGCGAGCTACGAGCAGTACTTC,CASGGGRASYEQYF
TRBJ1-1,TRBV3-1/TRBV3-2,NA,NA,TGTGCCAGCAGCCAAGATTGGGGAGGGGGTAGTAAGACTGAAGCTTTCTTT,CASSQDWGGGSKTEAFF
TRBJ1-2,TRBV4-3,NA,NA,TGCGCCAGCAGCCCACTAATTTACAGACCTTATGGCTACACCTTC,CASSPLIYRPYGYTF
TRBJ1-5,TRBV18,TRBD1,NA,TGTGCCAGCTCACCGGGACAGGTTAGCAATCAGCCCCAGCATTTT,CASSPGQVSNQPQHF
TRBJ2-5,TRBV11-3,TRBD2,NA,TGTGCCAGCAGCTCCAAGCGGGGGTACCAAGAGACCCAGTACTTC,CASSSKRGYQETQYF
TRBJ1-6,TRBV6-6,TRBD1,NA,TGTGCCAGCAGTTTCACGGACAGGGGGCTTTCACCCCTCCACTTT,CASSFTDRGLSPLHF
TRBJ1-1,TRBV2,NA,NA,TGTGCCAGCAAAGCAGGGAGGGACACTGAAGCTTTCTTT,CASKAGRDTEAFF
TRBJ1-3,TRBV7-9,NA,NA,TGTGCCAGCAGCTTAGCAAGCTCTGGAAACACCATATATTTT,CASSLASSGNTIYF
TRBJ2-3,TRBV7-8,NA,NA,TGTGCCAGCAGACAGACGGTGGGTACGCAGTATTTT,CASRQTVGTQYF
TRBJ1-5,TRBV12-5,TRBD1,NA,TGTGCTAGTGGCCGGACAGGGGGTAATCAGCCCCAGCATTTT,CASGRTGGNQPQHF
TRBJ1-4,TRBV28,NA,once,TGTGCCAGCAGCTCCCGGGACCCTCGCAATGAAAAACTGTTTTTT,CASSSRDPRNEKLFF
TRBJ2-1,TRBV11-3,TRBD1,NA,TGTGCCAGCAGTCGTAAGGGGGCGGGTGAGCAGTTCTTC,CASSRKGAGEQFF
TRBJ1-1,TRBV5-6,TRBD1,once,TGTGCCAGCAGCGGGTGGACAGGGACTGAAGCTTTCTTT,CASSGWTGTEAFF
TRBJ1-2,TRBV19,NA,NA,TGTGCCAGTAGTATGGGGACGTATAGCTATGGCTACACCTTC,CASSMGTYSYGYTF
TRBJ2-7,TRBV4-2,TRBD2,NA,TGTGCCAGCAGCCTTAAGTCCGGGGAGGGCGGGCTTTACGAGCAGTACTTC,CASSLKSGEGGLYEQYF
TRBJ2-5,TRBV18,TRBD2,NA,TGTGCCAGCTCACCGAGGACTAGCGGGTCCCAAGAGACCCAGTACTTC,CASSPRTSGSQETQYF
TRBJ1-5,TRBV30,TRBD1,NA,TGTGCCTGGGGGAGGGGGACAGGCAATCAGCCCCAGCATTTT,CAWGRGTGNQPQHF
TRBJ2-5,TRBV4-1,TRBD2,once,TGCGCCAGCAGCCACCCGGGCGGGAGAGTTTGGGAAGAGACCCAGTACTTC,CASSHPGGRVWEETQYF
TRBJ1-2,TRBV6-5,NA,NA,TGTGCCAGCAGCTGGGACGGATCCTATGGCTACACCTTC,CASSWDGSYGYTF
TRBJ2-5,TRBV7-9,TRBD2,NA,TGTGCCAGCAGCTTTCTAGCGGGATACGGGACCCAGTACTTC,CASSFLAGYGTQYF
TRBJ1-1,TRBV7-2,TRBD1,few,TGTGCCAGCAGCTTAGACAGACAGGGGGTATTGGCTTTCTTT,CASSLDRQGVLAFF
TRBJ1-5,TRBV19,NA,NA,TGTGCCAGTAGTATGGGAATCCATATGTCCTCGCCCCAGCATTTT,CASSMGIHMSSPQHF
TRBJ1-3,TRBV9,NA,NA,TGTGCCAGCAGCGTAGGCCCAGCGGGTAGTACAGCAAACACCATATATTTT,CASSVGPAGSTANTIYF
TRBJ1-1,TRBV10-3,NA,NA,TGTGCCATCAGTGAAGCGGGAATACAGGCTTTCTTT,CAISEAGIQAFF
TRBJ1-1,TRBV7-2,NA,NA,TGTGCCAGCAGCTTACGGGCCAAAACTGAAGCTTTCTTT,CASSLRAKTEAFF
TRBJ1-1,TRBV25-1,NA,NA,TGTGCCAGCAGTGAATATAAGGAAGCTTTCTTT,CASSEYKEAFF
TRBJ1-2,TRBV15,NA,NA,TGTGCCACCAGCAGAGATCTGCCAGGTGACTATGGCTACACCTTC,CATSRDLPGDYGYTF
TRBJ2-3,TRBV3-1/TRBV3-2,TRBD2,NA,TGTGCCAGCAGCCAAGATCCCCTCTCTAGCGGTTCTAGCACAGATACGCAGTATTTT,CASSQDPLSSGSSTDTQYF
TRBJ1-3,TRBV6-2/TRBV6-3,NA,NA,TGTGCCAGCAGTTACCGGACAAAAGGAAACACCATATATTTT,CASSYRTKGNTIYF
TRBJ1-4,TRBV4-2,TRBD1,few,TGTGCCAGCAGCCAAGATCTAGGACAGGGGAATGAAAAACTGTTTTTT,CASSQDLGQGNEKLFF
TRBJ2-3,TRBV6-5,NA,NA,TGTGCCAGCAGTTCATACGTGACAGATACGCAGTATTTT,CASSSYVTDTQYF
TRBJ2-1,TRBV27,TRBD1,NA,TGTGCCAGCAGTTTACGCCCAGGGGGATACAATGAGCAGTTCTTC,CASSLRPGGYNEQFF
TRBJ2-7,TRBV4-1,TRBD1,NA,TGCGCCAGCAGGAGCACCGGGACAGAAGCCTACGAGCAGTACTTC,CASRSTGTEAYEQYF
TRBJ2-7,TRBV4-1,NA,few,TGCGCCAGCAGCCAAGATTGGGGGGGCGGCCGCGAGCAGTACTTC,CASSQDWGGGREQYF
TRBJ1-4,TRBV19,NA,NA,TGTGCCAGTAGTCAGGTGTTTGGGGATGAAAAACTGTTTTTT,CASSQVFGDEKLFF
TRBJ1-6,TRBV7-8,NA,few,TGTGCCAGCAGCCGGGGGTGGGGCTCCTATAATTCACCCCTCCACTTT,CASSRGWGSYNSPLHF
TRBJ1-1,TRBV7-9,NA,NA,TGTGCCAGCAGCATAGCAGGGAGGAACACTGAAGCTTTCTTT,CASSIAGRNTEAFF
TRBJ1-6,TRBV28,NA,NA,TGTGCCAGCAGTTTTGGCAGCGACTCCTATAATTCACCCCTCCACTTT,CASSFGSDSYNSPLHF
TRBJ1-3,TRBV15,NA,NA,TGTGCCACCAGCAGAGATCCTCGGGACATTGGAAACACCATATATTTT,CATSRDPRDIGNTIYF
TRBJ1-1,TRBV2,TRBD1,NA,TGTGCCAGCAGTGTCGGGACAGGGGTTTTGAACACTGAAGCTTTCTTT,CASSVGTGVLNTEAFF
TRBJ1-6,TRBV19,NA,NA,TGTGCCAGTAGTATTTTGGGGGCGCCCCTCCACTTT,CASSILGAPLHF
TRBJ1-5,TRBV19,NA,once,TGTGCCAGTAAGCAGGAAATGGGAAATCAGCCCCAGCATTTT,CASKQEMGNQPQHF